Listed below are T cell receptor beta chains from one sample, sequenced in a study of blood T cell repertoires in COVID-19. Using immunoSEQ multiplex PCR, the repertoire was profiled, and TCRdb retains in-frame clones only, with some absent. The table records about 160,000 clones, roughly 93% of them present only once. Sequenced sample: peripheral blood. The receptors come from a man between 18 and 35 years old with acute or convalescent COVID-19. Each CDR3 is given with its conserved first and last residue. A D gene is named only where the DNA matches it firmly. Clone size is given for some rows only: seen once, a few or many times, or a class if the clone is expanded.

size: .; D: .; V: TRBV12-3/TRBV12-4; J: TRBJ1-1; DNA: TGTGCCAGCAGTCCCCTAAACGCTGAAGCTTTCTTT; CDR3: CASSPLNAEAFF
size: once; D: .; V: TRBV24-1; J: TRBJ1-1; DNA: TGTGCCACCAGTGGGCAAAATGAAGCTTTCTTT; CDR3: CATSGQNEAFF
size: .; D: .; V: TRBV3-1/TRBV3-2; J: TRBJ2-4; DNA: TGTGCCAGCAGCCGACACCCCCTGGGTCAGAAGGACAAAAACATTCAGTACTTC; CDR3: CASSRHPLGQKDKNIQYF
size: .; D: TRBD1; V: TRBV15; J: TRBJ1-6; DNA: TGTGCCACCAGCGAACCCGGGACAGCAACCAATTCACCCCTCCACTTT; CDR3: CATSEPGTATNSPLHF
size: .; D: TRBD1; V: TRBV7-8; J: TRBJ1-2; DNA: TGTGCCAGCAGCTTAAGGGGACAGTACTATGGCTACACCTTC; CDR3: CASSLRGQYYGYTF
size: .; D: .; V: TRBV9; J: TRBJ1-3; DNA: TGTGCCAGCAGCGTAGTGGGGGCTTGGCCGGGTGTGAGCTCTGGAAACACCATATATTTT; CDR3: CASSVVGAWPGVSSGNTIYF
size: .; D: .; V: TRBV2; J: TRBJ2-3; DNA: TGTGCCAGCAGTATTGCCAGGGGGGGCACAGATACGCAGTATTTT; CDR3: CASSIARGGTDTQYF
size: .; D: .; V: TRBV6-5; J: TRBJ2-7; DNA: TGTGCCAGCAGTTACGCGACAGGTCTCTACGAGCAGTACTTC; CDR3: CASSYATGLYEQYF
size: .; D: .; V: TRBV27; J: TRBJ1-4; DNA: TGTGCCAGTATGGTCCCCCCCCACGGAAAACTGTTTTTT; CDR3: CASMVPPHGKLFF
size: once; D: .; V: TRBV6-5; J: TRBJ1-1; DNA: TGTGCCAGCAGTCGAATACAGGGAGCCACCGTTGAAGCTTTCTTT; CDR3: CASSRIQGATVEAFF
size: once; D: TRBD1; V: TRBV19; J: TRBJ1-1; DNA: TGTGCCAGTAGTCTTAGGGGACAGGGGAACACTGAAGCTTTCTTT; CDR3: CASSLRGQGNTEAFF
size: .; D: TRBD2; V: TRBV9; J: TRBJ2-1; DNA: TGTGCCAGCAGCGGAGAACGCGGACTAGCGGACTACAATGAGCAGTTCTTC; CDR3: CASSGERGLADYNEQFF
size: .; D: TRBD1; V: TRBV5-6; J: TRBJ1-5; DNA: TGTGCCAGCAGCCCCCGGGACAGAAATCAGCCCCAGCATTTT; CDR3: CASSPRDRNQPQHF
size: .; D: .; V: TRBV7-8; J: TRBJ1-1; DNA: TGTGCCAGCAGCTTACTGGCCCAGATGAACACTGAAGCTTTCTTT; CDR3: CASSLLAQMNTEAFF
size: .; D: .; V: TRBV25-1; J: TRBJ2-7; DNA: TGTGCCAGCAGTGGGCCCTCCTACGAGCAGTACTTC; CDR3: CASSGPSYEQYF
size: .; D: .; V: TRBV6-5; J: TRBJ1-3; DNA: TGTGCCAGCAGTTACAAGGGGGACTCTGGAAACACCATATATTTT; CDR3: CASSYKGDSGNTIYF
size: .; D: .; V: TRBV9; J: TRBJ1-1; DNA: TGTGCCAGCAGCGTAGATGGAGGAAACACTGAAGCTTTCTTT; CDR3: CASSVDGGNTEAFF
size: .; D: .; V: TRBV5-5; J: TRBJ2-6; DNA: TGTGCCAGCAGCTTGGGCGCAGGGAACTCTGGGGCCAACGTCCTGACTTTC; CDR3: CASSLGAGNSGANVLTF
size: few; D: .; V: TRBV12-3/TRBV12-4; J: TRBJ1-1; DNA: TGTGCCAGCACCTTTAACAGTAACACTGAAGCTTTCTTT; CDR3: CASTFNSNTEAFF
size: .; D: .; V: TRBV7-9; J: TRBJ1-4; DNA: TGTGCCAGCAGCTTATCGGGAGGGGAGTGGGAAAAACTGTTTTTT; CDR3: CASSLSGGEWEKLFF
size: .; D: .; V: TRBV30; J: TRBJ2-4; DNA: TGTGCCTGGAGTGTACCCCAGGGAAACATTCAGTACTTC; CDR3: CAWSVPQGNIQYF
size: .; D: TRBD2; V: TRBV5-1; J: TRBJ2-1; DNA: TGCGCCAGCAGCCTCCCCCTAGCGGGGGCGAGTGAGCAGTTCTTC; CDR3: CASSLPLAGASEQFF
size: .; D: TRBD2; V: TRBV5-4; J: TRBJ2-3; DNA: TGTGCCAGCAGCTCCCTTCTAGCGGGGAGCACAGATACGCAGTATTTT; CDR3: CASSSLLAGSTDTQYF
size: .; D: TRBD1; V: TRBV18; J: TRBJ1-1; DNA: TGTGCCAGCTCACCTCAGGGGGGATTTTACACTGAAGCTTTCTTT; CDR3: CASSPQGGFYTEAFF
size: once; D: .; V: TRBV3-1/TRBV3-2; J: TRBJ1-2; DNA: TGTGCCAGCAGCCAAGAGAGGTATGGCTACACCTTC; CDR3: CASSQERYGYTF
size: .; D: TRBD2; V: TRBV9; J: TRBJ2-2; DNA: TGTGCCAGCAGCGTGAGTAGCGGGACAACCGGGGAGCTGTTTTTT; CDR3: CASSVSSGTTGELFF
size: .; D: TRBD1; V: TRBV5-8; J: TRBJ1-5; DNA: TGTGCCAGCAGCTTGAGGGGGGCATGGGGGACAGGGAGCAATCAGCCCCAGCATTTT; CDR3: CASSLRGAWGTGSNQPQHF
size: few; D: TRBD2; V: TRBV5-1; J: TRBJ2-5; DNA: TGCGCCAGCGGAGTGACTAGCGGATCAGAGGGGACCCAGTACTTC; CDR3: CASGVTSGSEGTQYF
size: .; D: TRBD1; V: TRBV27; J: TRBJ1-6; DNA: TGTGCCAGCAGTGACATACGACAGGGGAAATCACCCCTCCACTTT; CDR3: CASSDIRQGKSPLHF
size: .; D: .; V: TRBV6-5; J: TRBJ1-1; DNA: TGTGCCAGCAGTTATAGCAGGAACACTGAAGCTTTCTTT; CDR3: CASSYSRNTEAFF
size: once; D: .; V: TRBV6-2/TRBV6-3; J: TRBJ1-5; DNA: TGTGCCAGCAGCCGGACGCAGGGTTCACAGCCCCAGCATTTT; CDR3: CASSRTQGSQPQHF
size: .; D: .; V: TRBV29-1; J: TRBJ1-1; DNA: TGCAGCGTTGGTCCGGGGATGAACACTGAAGCTTTCTTT; CDR3: CSVGPGMNTEAFF
size: .; D: .; V: TRBV27; J: TRBJ1-1; DNA: TGTGCCACCCGGGGTGGAGGAGGGCCTGAAGCTTTCTTT; CDR3: CATRGGGGPEAFF
size: .; D: TRBD2; V: TRBV7-9; J: TRBJ2-5; DNA: TGTGCCAGCAGCCCTCCCTACCGACTAGCGGGGCATCAAGAGACCCAGTACTTC; CDR3: CASSPPYRLAGHQETQYF
size: .; D: .; V: TRBV28; J: TRBJ1-2; DNA: TGTGCCAGCAGTTTCCTAGTTCTCTATGGCTACACCTTC; CDR3: CASSFLVLYGYTF
size: .; D: TRBD2; V: TRBV9; J: TRBJ2-1; DNA: TGTGCCAGCGGTAGGACTAGCGGGGGCTCCTACAATGAGCAGTTCTTC; CDR3: CASGRTSGGSYNEQFF
size: .; D: TRBD1; V: TRBV9; J: TRBJ1-1; DNA: TGTGCCAGCAGCGTGTCGGACAGGGGGCGTAACACTGAAGCTTTCTTT; CDR3: CASSVSDRGRNTEAFF
size: .; D: TRBD2; V: TRBV6-5; J: TRBJ2-1; DNA: TGTGCCAGCAGTTACTACGGGACTAGCTTGCGCAATGAGCAGTTCTTC; CDR3: CASSYYGTSLRNEQFF
size: .; D: .; V: TRBV6-5; J: TRBJ1-2; DNA: TGTGCCAGCAGTTCCGGACAGACCTTCTATGGCTACACCTTC; CDR3: CASSSGQTFYGYTF
size: .; D: TRBD1; V: TRBV27; J: TRBJ2-7; DNA: TGTGCCAGCAGTCCCCGGACAGGGGGTCTAGAGGAGCAGTACTTC; CDR3: CASSPRTGGLEEQYF
size: .; D: .; V: TRBV7-9; J: TRBJ1-2; DNA: TGTGCCAGCAGCTTAGCCGGGGCGGGGCAGGGAACTAATGGCTACACCTTC; CDR3: CASSLAGAGQGTNGYTF
size: .; D: TRBD1; V: TRBV18; J: TRBJ1-1; DNA: TGTGCCAGCTCACCCGGACAGGGGGAAACTGAAGCTTTCTTT; CDR3: CASSPGQGETEAFF
size: .; D: TRBD1; V: TRBV27; J: TRBJ1-2; DNA: TGTGCCAGCAGTTTATCGAGCAGGGGGAATGGCTACACCTTC; CDR3: CASSLSSRGNGYTF